The clone carrying this T cell receptor (beta chain) was counted only a few times. No antigen is known for it. The CDR3 loop spans 12 amino acids. Trimming removed 8 bases from V and 2 bases from J, with 9 bases in between. In TCRdb, the 5' RACE reads were re-called with MiXCR into one record per CDR3 protein. This sample has about 200,000 distinct CDR3 sequences, with around 16% found just once. This sample is part of a study of T-cell memory formation after mild COVID-19. Study-wide points: Clones that contracted from day 15 to 85 had balanced CD4/CD8; later expanders were CD4+ biased.

The sequence was obtained from an adult woman who had mild COVID-19 (a few samples of this study predate the infection). Cell type and time point are not known. The V gene is TRBV12-3 or TRBV12-4, the J gene TRBJ2-5; D is possibly TRBD2 (6 bases). Sequenced: PBMCs or a T cell subset sorted from them (not recorded which). CDR3 in DNA: TGTGCCAGCCAGGGAGGACAAGAGACCCAGTACTTC. Protein: CASQGGQETQYF.